One sample yielded the 20 T cell receptor beta chains listed below, sequenced in a study of blood T cell repertoires in COVID-19. Data came from immunoSEQ multiplex PCR; TCRdb stores just in-frame clones and leaves some out. The data show roughly 69,000 clones, with approximately 80% seen just once and about an eighth held by the top ten. The sample was peripheral blood. These receptors were collected from a man aged 50 to 59 with COVID-19, enrolled during active disease.

The chain recombines TRBV9 with TRBJ1-1; a possible D gene is TRBD1 (5 bases). The CDR3 covers 14 residues. Germline-derived CDR1 and CDR2 are SGDLS and YYNGEE. Deletions cut 2 bases from V and 5 bases from J, with 13 bases between. The CDR3 nucleotides read TGTGCCAGCAGCGTTGAAGGGGAACCGACTGAAGCTTTCTTT. This gives the protein CASSVEGEPTEAFF.

The chain has TRBV2 and TRBJ1-5, with D perhaps TRBD1 (5 bases). Germline V lookup: CDR1 SNHLY, CDR2 FYNNEI. CDR3 size: 14 residues. V lost 8 bases, J lost 4 bases, and 15 bases lay in between. In nucleotides, the CDR3 is TGTGCCAGCCTAAGAGTGGCAGGGAATCAGCCCCAGCATTTT. The encoded protein is CASLRVAGNQPQHF.

J is TRBJ2-5 and V is TRBV18; D unresolved. There are 14 residues in the CDR3. V lost 0 bases to trimming and J lost 2 bases, with 7 bases between them. Germline CDR1 is KGHSH and CDR2 is LQKENI. This CDR3 reads CASSPPAGQETQYF. Written as DNA, the CDR3 is TGTGCCAGCTCACCACCGGCCGGGCAAGAGACCCAGTACTTC.

V usage is TRBV9 and J usage is TRBJ2-7, with TRBD2 identical over 7 bases. V shed 3 bases and J 0 bases; nucleotides not matched to a gene: 9. The germline V gene encodes CDR1 SGDLS and CDR2 YYNGEE. The CDR3 contains 16 residues. The CDR3 sequence is CASSADLSGDSYEQYF. The CDR3 region has the DNA TGTGCCAGCAGCGCCGATCTCAGCGGGGACTCCTACGAGCAGTACTTC.

The chain couples TRBV6-2 or TRBV6-3 to TRBJ1-3; D unclear. Germline values: CDR1 MNHEY, CDR2 SVGEGT. The CDR3 runs 17 residues. Trimming cost V 1 base and J 0 bases, with 13 bases left between them. The CDR3 sequence: CASSYYRGLSSGNTIYF. Written as DNA, the CDR3 is TGTGCCAGCAGTTACTATCGGGGTCTCAGCTCTGGAAACACCATATATTTT.

This chain joins TRBV6-5 and TRBJ2-2, with D uncertain. CDR1 and CDR2 (germline): MNHEY, SVGAGI. V lost 9 bases and J lost 4, with 9 bases in between. The length of the CDR3 is 12 residues. The CDR3 protein is CASSRVTGELFF. The DNA for the CDR3 is TGTGCCAGTAGCAGAGTCACCGGGGAGCTGTTTTTT.

This chain connects TRBV5-1 to TRBJ1-1; TRBD1 is a possible D gene (6 bases). The V end was cut by 4 bases, the J end by 5 bases, with 12 bases between. The length of the CDR3 is 13 residues. Germline values: CDR1 SGHRS, CDR2 YFSETQ. CDR3 nucleotides: TGCGCCAGCAGCCTGCAGGGGACGACTGAAGCTTTCTTT. Translation: CASSLQGTTEAFF. Using reference TRBV5-1 and TRBJ1-1 for the parts outside the CDR3, the full variable domain is KAGVTQTPRYLIKTRGQQVTLSCSPISGHRSVSWYQQTPGQGLQFLFEYFSETQRNKGNFPGRFSGRQFSNSRSEMNVSTLELGDSALYLCASSLQGTTEAFFGQGTRLTVV.

Only one count was recorded for this clone. The rearrangement uses TRBV7-6 and TRBJ2-1; TRBD2 matches 7 bases. This CDR3 has 16 amino acids. Germline trimming cut 4 bases from V and 2 bases from J; bases unmatched to any gene: 8. Germline V gives CDR1 SGHVS, CDR2 FNYEAQ. CDR3 protein: CASSSLGGSTYNEQFF. The DNA of the CDR3 is TGTGCCAGCAGCTCCCTGGGGGGGAGTACCTACAATGAGCAGTTCTTC.

The rearrangement links TRBV5-1 to TRBJ2-5; possible D gene TRBD2, 6 bases. The CDR3 contains 15 residues. Trimming stripped 2 bases from V and 1 base from J, with 12 bases between. Germline V gives CDR1 SGHRS, CDR2 YFSETQ. The CDR3 DNA is TGCGCCAGCAGCTTAGGGCGGGGTCTCCAAGAGACCCAGTACTTC. Translating gives CASSLGRGLQETQYF.

Here the CDR3 DNA reads TGCAGCGTTGAAGGACAGGGGGCCGATGAGCAGTTCTTC. It yields the protein CSVEGQGADEQFF. The V call is TRBV29-1, the J call TRBJ2-1, with 10 bases matching TRBD1. With V trimmed by 1 base and J by 8 bases, 2 bases remained unmatched. The CDR3 has 13 residues. CDR1 SQVTM and CDR2 ANQGSEA come from the germline V gene.

The V gene is TRBV7-8, the J gene TRBJ2-7, with 7 bases aligning to TRBD1. The CDR3 loop spans 15 amino acids. V was pared by 0 bases and J by 5 bases, with 7 bases of the junction left unmatched. CDR1 SGHVS and CDR2 FQNEAQ come from the germline V gene. CDR3 region: CASSLALGQTHEQYF. CDR3 bases: TGTGCCAGCAGCTTAGCGTTGGGACAGACCCACGAGCAGTACTTC.

This clone was counted a single time. The V gene is TRBV19, the J gene TRBJ2-1; D possibly corresponds to TRBD1 (6 bases). V lost 3 bases, J lost 8 bases, and 20 bases lay in between. Per the germline V gene, CDR1 is LNHDA and CDR2 is SQIVND (reference sequence). This CDR3 spans 16 amino acids. The CDR3 nucleotides are TGTGCCAGTAGTATCCCGGCAGGGGTCCCTTTGGATGAGCAGTTCTTC. It yields the protein CASSIPAGVPLDEQFF. Supplemented by reference TRBV19 and TRBJ2-1, the full variable domain reads DGGITQSPKYLFRKEGQNVTLSCEQNLNHDAMYWYRQDPGQGLRLIYYSQIVNDFQKGDIAEGYSVSREKKESFPLTVTSAQKNPTAFYLCASSIPAGVPLDEQFFGPGTRLTVL.

The chain employs TRBV10-3 and TRBJ2-1, with D maybe TRBD1 (7 bases). The germline V gene has CDR1 ENHRY and CDR2 SYGVKD. This CDR3 has 16 residues. V lost 2 bases and J lost 7, with 18 bases in between. CDR3 in amino acids: CAISEKTTGRLNEQFF. The CDR3, as DNA: TGTGCCATCAGTGAGAAGACGACAGGGAGGTTAAATGAGCAGTTCTTC.

This rearrangement joins TRBV19 to TRBJ1-5, with D perhaps matching TRBD1 (6 bases). Germline CDR1 is LNHDA and CDR2 is SQIVND (reference sequence). The V end lost 7 bases, the J end lost 4 bases, and 8 bases lay between the germline ends. This CDR3 is 12 amino acids long. In DNA, the CDR3 is TGTGCCAGTAAGAGGGGGAATCAGCCCCAGCATTTT. Translating gives CASKRGNQPQHF. The variable domain in full, completed from reference TRBV19 and TRBJ1-5, reads DGGITQSPKYLFRKEGQNVTLSCEQNLNHDAMYWYRQDPGQGLRLIYYSQIVNDFQKGDIAEGYSVSREKKESFPLTVTSAQKNPTAFYLCASKRGNQPQHFGDGTRLSIL.

This chain links TRBV4-2 with TRBJ2-7; TRBD2 matches 8 bases. With 5 bases clipped from V and 0 bases from J, the junction kept 6 bases outside the gene matches. Germline loops: CDR1 LGHNA, CDR2 YNFKEQ. The CDR3 consists of 15 residues. This CDR3 reads CASSAPGTSSYEQYF. The CDR3 DNA sequence: TGTGCCAGCAGCGCACCCGGGACTAGCTCCTACGAGCAGTACTTC.

The V gene is TRBV5-4, the J gene TRBJ1-2; 7 bases are a match to TRBD1. Germline CDR1 reads SGHNT; CDR2 reads YYREEE (reference sequence). The V segment lost 3 bases and the J segment 0 bases; nucleotides outside the gene matches: 8. The CDR3 sequence is 16 residues long. The CDR3 loop reads CASSSGGGLANYGYTF. The CDR3 region has the DNA TGTGCCAGCAGCTCCGGAGGGGGCCTAGCTAACTATGGCTACACCTTC.

The V and J genes are TRBV5-4 and TRBJ1-2, with 7 nucleotides matching TRBD1. The CDR3 contains 15 residues. The V gene's germline CDR1 is SGHNT and CDR2 YYREEE (reference sequence). V gave up 4 bases and J gave up 7 bases; unmatched junction bases: 13. The chain's CDR3 is CASSPPTGTVTGYTF. The CDR3 DNA reads as TGTGCCAGCAGCCCGCCCACCGGGACAGTTACTGGCTACACCTTC.

V gene TRBV6-5 combines with J gene TRBJ2-3; a possible D gene is TRBD1 (5 bases). The CDR3 covers 16 residues. V shed 4 bases and J shed 2 bases, with 16 bases lying between them. The germline V gene encodes CDR1 MNHEY and CDR2 SVGAGI. CDR3: CASSLGGAGNTDTQYF. The CDR3 DNA reads TGTGCCAGCAGTTTGGGTGGGGCTGGGAACACAGATACGCAGTATTTT.

Details on this clone: Distinct nucleotide sequences in the sample also encode this CDR3. The gene calls are TRBV4-1 and TRBJ2-2; the match to TRBD2 covers 8 bases. Germline V lookup: CDR1 MGHRA, CDR2 YSYEKL. The ends lost 0 bases at V and 2 bases at J; junction bases unmatched: 5. The CDR3 length is 17 residues. The CDR3 loop is CASSQDTGGANTGELFF. The CDR3 region has the DNA TGCGCCAGCAGCCAAGATACGGGGGGGGCTAACACCGGGGAGCTGTTTTTT.

The chain is built from TRBV27 and TRBJ2-3; TRBD1 aligns across 8 bases. CDR1 and CDR2 from the germline V gene are MNHEY and SMNVEV (reference sequence). The CDR3 is 14 residues long. The V and J ends lost 2 bases and 9 bases, in that order; junction bases with no gene match: 7. CDR3 residues: CASSLTQGARTQYF. The CDR3 nucleotides are TGTGCCAGCAGTTTAACCCAGGGGGCTCGCACGCAGTATTTT.